The clone carrying this T cell receptor beta chain was counted between two and nine times. As yet, its antigen is unknown. It was with unique molecular identifiers that the TCRbeta library was prepared. TCRdb re-analysed the PCR reads in MiXCR, keeping a single row per CDR3 protein. The sample has approximately 980,000 distinct CDR3 sequences; about 29% are singletons. The V and J ends lost 6 bases and 6 bases, in that order; junction bases with no gene match: 5. The CDR3 runs to 13 residues. This entry is derived from a study of T-cell reconstitution after alpha-beta-depleted transplantation in children. Findings of the study overall: Alpha-beta T cells present about two months after transplant were reported to originate from several hundred expanded graft clones. T-cell counts and diversity at one year following transplant were attributed mainly to newly produced T cells. There were some patients whose high TCRbeta diversity at day 60 came from surviving recipient T cells and thymic progenitors.

This specimen consisted of PBMCs, mostly from graft donor cells, obtained 360 days after TCRalphabeta/CD19-depleted stem cell transplant. The receptor comes from a boy under three years old who had a stem cell transplant for SCID, so the T cells may come from the graft donor. The chain employs TRBV12-3 or TRBV12-4 and TRBJ2-4; the match to TRBD1 covers 7 bases. The CDR3 DNA reads as TGTGCCAGCAGAGGACAGGTTCTAAACATTCAGTACTTC. Its protein is CASRGQVLNIQYF.